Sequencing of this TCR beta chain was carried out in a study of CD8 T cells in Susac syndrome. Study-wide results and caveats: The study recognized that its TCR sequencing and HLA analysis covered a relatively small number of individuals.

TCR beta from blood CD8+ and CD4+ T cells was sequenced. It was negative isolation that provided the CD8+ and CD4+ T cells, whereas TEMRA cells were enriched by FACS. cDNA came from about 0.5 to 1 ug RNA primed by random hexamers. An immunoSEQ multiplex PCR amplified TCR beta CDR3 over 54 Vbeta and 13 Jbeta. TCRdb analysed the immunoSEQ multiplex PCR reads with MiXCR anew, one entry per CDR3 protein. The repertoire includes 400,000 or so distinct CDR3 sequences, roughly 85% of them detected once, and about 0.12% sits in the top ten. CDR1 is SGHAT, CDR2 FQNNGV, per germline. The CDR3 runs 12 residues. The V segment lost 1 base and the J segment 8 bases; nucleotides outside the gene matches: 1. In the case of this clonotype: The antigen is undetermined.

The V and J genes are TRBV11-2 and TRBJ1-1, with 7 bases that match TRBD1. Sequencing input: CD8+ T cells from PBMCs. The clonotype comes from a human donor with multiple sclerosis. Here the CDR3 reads CASSLGDREAFF. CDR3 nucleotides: TGTGCCAGCAGCTTAGGGGACAGAGAAGCTTTCTTT.